Listed here are 21 T cell receptor beta chains from one sample, sequenced in a study of regulatory T cells in long-lasting Graves disease. Stated time point: persistent/refractory GD, antithyroid drugs over 5 years with positive TRAb. Construction of the TCR library relied on RNA isolated from PBMCs. For TCR beta, libraries came from iRepertoire HTBI primers and Arm-PCR of CDR3 regions. One entry per CDR3 protein results from TCRdb running MiXCR on the multiplex PCR reads. The table includes about 340,000 distinct CDR3 sequences, roughly a fifth detected once. Specimen: peripheral blood mononuclear cells (PBMCs), collected when the disease was refractory, from a patient treated with antithyroid drugs. The origin of the receptors is a female donor with Graves disease.

This clonotype was counted a few times. The chain employs TRBV11-3 and TRBJ2-2; D possibly corresponds to TRBD1 (6 bases). Per germline, CDR1 SGHNT and CDR2 YENEEA. The V gene lost 9 bases and the J gene lost 6 bases, with 17 bases spanning the gap. The CDR3 sequence is 14 residues long. The CDR3 sequence is CASTSGVWSGELFF. Written as DNA, the CDR3 is TGTGCCAGTACCTCAGGGGTCTGGTCCGGGGAGCTGTTTTTT.

About this clonotype itself: The junction departs from germline at one end; a sequencing error may be responsible. The chain recombines TRBV12-3 or TRBV12-4 with TRBJ1-2; D is unclear. The CDR3 has 12 residues. The CDR3 DNA is TGTGCCAGCGGTTTAGGGCAGCCCGGCTACACCTTC. It translates to CASGLGQPGYTF.

This clonotype occurred a few times. A far larger clone is one base from this, pointing to a likely read error. The CDR3 end shows no conserved phenylalanine or tryptophan, and so a read error is likely. The V call is TRBV7-8, the J call TRBJ1-1; perhaps TRBD1 as D (6 bases). Trimming removed 6 bases from V and 6 bases from J, with 23 bases in between. CDR3 size: 16 residues. Germline V lookup: CDR1 SGHVS, CDR2 FQNEAQ. The CDR3 loop is CASSSPPPGEESEAFL. Written as DNA, the CDR3 is TGTGCCAGCAGTTCACCCCCCCCAGGGGAAGAGTCTGAAGCTTTCCTT.

This clonotype was seen only a few times. A much more abundant neighbour one base away suggests this may be a read error. The chain joins TRBV6-1 to TRBJ1-1, with D maybe TRBD1 (5 bases). Germline V CDR1 and CDR2: MNHNS, SASEGT. This CDR3 is built from 13 residues. CDR3 amino acids: CASRSGVLTEASF. The CDR3 coding sequence is TGTGCCAGCAGATCGGGGGTGCTCACTGAAGCTTCCTTT.

The chain uses TRBV28 and TRBJ2-2, with D unresolved. This CDR3 has 13 residues. Deletions cut 8 bases from V and 0 bases from J, with 7 bases between. Germline CDR1 reads MDHEN; CDR2 reads SYDVKM. This CDR3 is CASRSPNTGELFF. Here the CDR3 DNA reads TGTGCCAGCCGGTCTCCGAACACCGGGGAGCTGTTTTTT.

This clonotype was counted a few times. The chain carries TRBV27 and TRBJ2-2; TRBD2 agrees at 7 bases. CDR1 and CDR2 from the germline V gene are MNHEY and SMNVEV (reference sequence). V lost 8 bases and J lost 6; bases outside the gene matches: 9. The CDR3 totals 14 residues. The CDR3 spells CASRLYGGAGELFF. In nucleotides, the CDR3 is TGTGCCAGCCGCTTATATGGGGGGGCCGGGGAGCTGTTTTTT.

The rearrangement uses TRBV14 and TRBJ2-5; tentative D call: TRBD1 (6 bases). The germline V and J ends were trimmed by 0 bases and 5 bases, with 13 bases remaining between them. The CDR3 consists of 15 residues. The germline gives CDR1 SGHDN, CDR2 FVKESK. The DNA of the CDR3 is TGTGCCAGCAGCCAAGACCAGGGGAGCCTGGAGACCCAGTACTTC. This encodes CASSQDQGSLETQYF.

This clonotype was counted only a few times. V gene TRBV4-2 combines with J gene TRBJ2-7, with a weak D call TRBD2 (5 bases). V was cut by 1 base and J by 5 bases, with 15 bases left in between. Germline lookup yields CDR1 LGHNA and CDR2 YNFKEQ. This CDR3 has 15 amino acids. CDR3 residues: CASSQGDVSGDEQYF. CDR3 coding DNA: TGTGCCAGCAGCCAAGGAGACGTAAGCGGAGACGAGCAGTACTTC.

The chain has TRBV30 and TRBJ2-7; D is unresolved. V gave up 2 bases and J gave up 4 bases, with 9 bases separating them. CDR1 and CDR2 from the germline V gene are GTSNPN and SVGIG (reference sequence). This CDR3 contains 12 residues. CDR3 sequence (DNA): TGTGCCTGGAGTACGCGGCAGTACGAGCAGTACTTC. Its protein product is CAWSTRQYEQYF.

In this sample, this clonotype turned up many times. DNA for the CDR3: TGTGCCAGCAGACCAAACAGGGGCCATGGCTACACCTTC. Translating it yields CASRPNRGHGYTF. This chain links TRBV12-3 or TRBV12-4 with TRBJ1-2; 7 positions agree with TRBD1. The CDR3 has 13 residues. V lost 6 bases, J lost 6 bases, and 7 bases stayed unmatched.

This clonotype was seen ten or more times. The rearrangement links TRBV19 to TRBJ1-2; D not certain. Trimming took off 5 bases at V and 4 bases at J, with 14 bases between the two ends. This CDR3 contains 14 residues. The germline gives CDR1 LNHDA, CDR2 SQIVND (reference sequence). CDR3 region: CASSQTTGSYGYTF. In nucleotides, the CDR3 is TGTGCCAGTAGTCAAACGACTGGGAGCTATGGCTACACCTTC.

V is TRBV28 and J is TRBJ1-2; possibly TRBD1 for D (5 bases). CDR1 and CDR2 from the germline V gene are MDHEN and SYDVKM. The CDR3 covers 13 residues. CDR3 in amino acids: CAGATGRDYGYTF. The DNA of the CDR3 is TGTGCTGGCGCTACAGGACGTGACTATGGCTACACCTTC.

V and J are TRBV9 and TRBJ1-4; TRBD1 matches 8 bases. Germline V gene data show CDR1 as SGDLS and CDR2 as YYNGEE. CDR3 length: 15 residues. V lost 3 bases to trimming and J lost 5 bases; unmatched junction nucleotides: 6. CDR3 nucleotide sequence: TGTGCCAGCAGCGAGCGGGGACAGGAGAATGAAAAACTGTTTTTT. Encoded protein: CASSERGQENEKLFF.

J is TRBJ2-7 and V is TRBV12-3 or TRBV12-4; D gene uncertain. CDR3 size: 13 residues. V was clipped by 3 bases and J by 2 bases, with 8 bases between them. CDR3 residues: CASSFKLPYEQYF. CDR3 nucleotide sequence: TGTGCCAGCAGTTTCAAACTCCCCTACGAGCAGTACTTC.

Concerning this clonotype itself: A much larger clone differs from this one at a single base, so this may be a read error. The chain links TRBV6-5 to TRBJ1-4, with unresolved D. The length of the CDR3 is 12 residues. Germline lookup yields CDR1 MNHEY and CDR2 SVGAGI. CDR3 loop: CASSYEGEELFF. In DNA, the CDR3 is TGTGCCAGCAGTTACGAAGGTGAAGAACTGTTTTTT.

The chain joins TRBV6-2 or TRBV6-3 to TRBJ1-1, with a tentative D call TRBD1 (6 bases). CDR1 is MNHEY, CDR2 SVGEGT, per germline. The germline V and J ends were trimmed by 5 bases and 5 bases, with 18 bases remaining between them. The CDR3 has 15 residues. CDR3 sequence: CASSEVTGQKTEAFF. The CDR3 nucleotides read TGTGCCAGCAGTGAAGTTACCGGACAGAAGACTGAAGCTTTCTTT.

This clonotype was recorded many times. The chain carries TRBV12-3 or TRBV12-4 and TRBJ2-7; 7 nucleotides match TRBD1. CDR3 length equals 15 residues. Germline trimming cut 5 bases from V and 5 bases from J; bases unmatched to any gene: 12. CDR3 DNA sequence: TGTGCCAGCAGTCGTCCCGGGACAGTCATCGACGAGCAGTACTTC. It yields the protein CASSRPGTVIDEQYF.

This clonotype was picked up many times. The rearrangement links TRBV30 to TRBJ1-4, with a weak D call TRBD1 (6 bases). The V end was cut by 2 bases, the J end by 0 bases, with 13 bases between. Per the germline V gene, CDR1 is GTSNPN and CDR2 is SVGIG (reference sequence). The CDR3 covers 16 residues. CDR3 DNA sequence: TGTGCCTGGAGTAGGAGGACAGTTACAACTAATGAAAAACTGTTTTTT. Its protein is CAWSRRTVTTNEKLFF.

The CDR3 loop reads CASSLFRGDTYEQYF. The CDR3 region has the DNA TGTGCCAGCAGTTTATTCCGGGGGGACACCTACGAGCAGTACTTC. V gene TRBV28 combines with J gene TRBJ2-7, with D possibly TRBD2 on 7 matching bases. The V and J ends lost 1 base and 2 bases respectively, with 12 bases between them. CDR3 length: 15 residues. Germline V gives CDR1 MDHEN, CDR2 SYDVKM.

This chain connects TRBV11-2 to TRBJ2-5; 14 bases fit TRBD2. There are 18 residues in the CDR3. J lost 4 bases, V lost 5 bases, and 12 bases had no gene match. Germline V lookup: CDR1 SGHAT, CDR2 FQNNGV. CDR3 DNA sequence: TGTGCCAGCAGCCCCGGGACTAGCGGGAGTTATTTGGGAGAGACCCAGTACTTC. Encoded protein: CASSPGTSGSYLGETQYF. Full variable domain (rest looked up from reference TRBV11-2 and TRBJ2-5): EAGVAQSPRYKIIEKRQSVAFWCNPISGHATLYWYQQILGQGPKLLIQFQNNGVVDDSQLPKDRFSAERLKGVDSTLKIQPAKLEDSAVYLCASSPGTSGSYLGETQYFGPGTRLLVL.

The table lists this clonotype with many counts. The chain employs TRBV27 and TRBJ2-6, with 7 bases that match TRBD2. Germline CDR1 reads MNHEY; CDR2 reads SMNVEV (reference sequence). CDR3 size: 14 residues. V lost 8 bases to trimming and J lost 4 bases; unmatched junction nucleotides: 5. The chain's CDR3 is CASSRRGGANVLTF. In DNA form, the CDR3 reads TGTGCCAGCTCCAGGCGGGGGGGGGCCAACGTCCTGACTTTC. The whole variable domain, remainder taken from reference TRBV27 and TRBJ2-6, is EAQVTQNPRYLITVTGKKLTVTCSQNMNHEYMSWYRQDPGLGLRQIYYSMNVEVTDKGDVPEGYKVSRKEKRNFPLILESPSPNQTSLYFCASSRRGGANVLTFGAGSRLTVL.